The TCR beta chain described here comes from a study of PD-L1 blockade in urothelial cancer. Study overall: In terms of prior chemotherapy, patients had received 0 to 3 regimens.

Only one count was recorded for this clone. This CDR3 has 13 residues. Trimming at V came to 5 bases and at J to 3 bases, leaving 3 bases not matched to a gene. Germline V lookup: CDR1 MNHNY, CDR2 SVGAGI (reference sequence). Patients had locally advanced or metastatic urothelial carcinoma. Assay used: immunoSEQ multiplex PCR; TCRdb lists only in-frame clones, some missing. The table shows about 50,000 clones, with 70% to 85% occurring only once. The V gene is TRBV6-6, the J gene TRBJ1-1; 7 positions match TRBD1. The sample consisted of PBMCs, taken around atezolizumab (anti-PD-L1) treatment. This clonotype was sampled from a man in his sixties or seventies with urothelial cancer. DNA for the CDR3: TGTGCCAGCAGTAAACAGGGGTACACTGAAGCTTTCTTT. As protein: CASSKQGYTEAFF.